The 24 T cell receptor beta chains below were found in one sample sequenced in a study of vaccination and CD4 T cells after COVID-19. Indicated treatment: approximately 10-day PBMC culture with coronavirus spike peptide pools or control peptides (ViraFEST assay). What these receptors recognize is not known. An Oncomine TCR Beta short-read assay was used to sequence the DNA from cultured CD4+ T cells. TCRdb reprocessed the PCR reads with MiXCR, giving one entry per CDR3 protein. The sample lists over 15,000 distinct CDR3 sequences, 42% occurring once. The source material was cultured CD4+ T cells from blood. These receptors all come from a human donor with COVID-19.

This clonotype was counted a few times. This chain uses TRBV20-1 with TRBJ2-7; no clear D. Germline V gene data show CDR1 as DFQATT and CDR2 as SNEGSKA (reference sequence). The CDR3 sequence is 12 residues long. Trimming removed 0 bases at V and 0 bases at J, with 3 bases between. CDR3 coding DNA: TGCAGTGCTAGAGAGAGCTCCTACGAGCAGTACTTC. Its translation: CSARESSYEQYF.

This clonotype was seen more than once but under ten times. V usage is TRBV7-4 and J usage is TRBJ1-5; TRBD1 is a possible D gene (5 bases). This CDR3 region has 17 residues. CDR1 is SGHVT and CDR2 is SQSDAQ in the germline V gene. V was pared by 1 base and J by 5 bases, with 18 bases between. The DNA of the CDR3 is TGTGCCAGCAGCTTAGAGGGGTCCCGGGGCCGATATCAGCCCCAGCATTTT. It specifies CASSLEGSRGRYQPQHF.

This clonotype was counted between two and nine times. V is TRBV11-2 and J is TRBJ1-1, with TRBD1 matching 7 bases. CDR1 and CDR2 from the germline V gene are SGHAT and FQNNGV. This CDR3 has 14 amino acids. Trimming removed 3 bases from V and 11 bases from J; junction bases left unmatched: 12. CDR3 DNA: TGTGCCAGCAGCTTGTTAGAAGGGGGCGCGAGGGCTTTCTTT. Its protein product is CASSLLEGGARAFF.

This rearrangement joins TRBV19 to TRBJ2-3; the D is unclear. The CDR3 totals 15 residues. Between the trimmed V and J ends, which lost 2 bases and 1 base, there was a span of 10 bases. Germline CDR1 LNHDA, CDR2 SQIVND (reference sequence). The DNA of the CDR3 is TGTGCCAGTAGTATATCGGCCTACCGCACAGATACGCAGTATTTT. Its translation: CASSISAYRTDTQYF. Full variable domain (missing parts from reference TRBV19 and TRBJ2-3): DGGITQSPKYLFRKEGQNVTLSCEQNLNHDAMYWYRQDPGQGLRLIYYSQIVNDFQKGDIAEGYSVSREKKESFPLTVTSAQKNPTAFYLCASSISAYRTDTQYFGPGTRLTVL.

This clonotype came up a few times. The chain combines TRBV7-2 with TRBJ1-5, with D uncertain. Per germline, CDR1 SGHTA and CDR2 FQGNSA. With 2 bases removed from V and 4 bases from J, the gap between germline ends came to 9 bases. The CDR3 is 14 residues long. CDR3 bases: TGTGCCAGCAGCTTATGGCAGGCTAATCAGCCCCAGCATTTT. Translated, it gives CASSLWQANQPQHF. Supplemented by reference TRBV7-2 and TRBJ1-5, the full variable domain reads GAGVSQSPSNKVTEKGKDVELRCDPISGHTALYWYRQSLGQGLEFLIYFQGNSAPDKSGLPSDRFSAERTGGSVSTLTIQRTQQEDSAVYLCASSLWQANQPQHFGDGTRLSIL.

The chain uses TRBV20-1 and TRBJ2-5, with a tentative D call TRBD1 (6 bases). V lost 6 bases and J 1 base, leaving 15 bases between the germline ends. The CDR3 runs to 14 residues. Germline V gene lookup returns CDR1 DFQATT and CDR2 SNEGSKA (reference sequence). The CDR3 DNA follows: TGCAGTGCCAAGGACAGTAGGCGCCAAGAGACCCAGTACTTC. Translation gives CSAKDSRRQETQYF.

The rearrangement uses TRBV15 and TRBJ2-1; TRBD2 matches at 9 bases. J was trimmed by 10 bases and V by 6 bases; bases with no gene match: 13. CDR1 and CDR2 from the germline V gene are LNHNV and YYDKDF (reference sequence). The CDR3 runs 15 residues. Here the CDR3 DNA reads TGTGCCACCAGAGGAGCGGGGGGCCGTCTATTGGAGCAGTTCTTC. Translating gives CATRGAGGRLLEQFF. Based on the CDR3 plus reference TRBV15 and TRBJ2-1, the full variable domain is DAMVIQNPRYQVTQFGKPVTLSCSQTLNHNVMYWYQQKSSQAPKLLFHYYDKDFNNEADTPDNFQSRRPNTSFCFLDIRSPGLGDTAMYLCATRGAGGRLLEQFFGPGTRLTVL.

The chain is built from TRBV7-2 and TRBJ2-5; 11 nucleotides match TRBD2. Trimming cost V 5 bases and J 7 bases; bases outside gene matches: 9. CDR3 size: 15 residues. Germline CDR1 and CDR2: SGHTA and FQGNSA. The CDR3 DNA reads TGTGCCAGCAGCCCACTAGCGGGGGCCGGAGGGACCCAGTACTTC. Protein: CASSPLAGAGGTQYF.

This clonotype was found once. J is TRBJ1-2 and V is TRBV4-3; unclear D gene. There are 14 residues in the CDR3. Trimming stripped 1 base from V and 2 bases from J, with 8 bases between. Germline-derived CDR1 and CDR2 are LGHNA and YSLEER. The CDR3 sequence: CASSQALTNYGYTF. CDR3 DNA: TGCGCCAGCAGCCAAGCCCTAACCAACTATGGCTACACCTTC.

This clonotype has more than one count but fewer than ten. The chain has TRBV7-2 and TRBJ2-7, with a tentative D call TRBD1 (5 bases). The V gene lost 4 bases and the J gene lost 1 base, with 8 bases spanning the gap. Germline assignment: CDR1 SGHTA and CDR2 FQGNSA. There are 13 residues in the CDR3. The CDR3 nucleotides are TGTGCCAGCAGCTACGACAGTTCCTACGAGCAGTACTTC. Amino acid sequence: CASSYDSSYEQYF.

There are a few counts of this clonotype. This chain links TRBV19 with TRBJ2-2; TRBD1 agrees at 8 bases. CDR3 length equals 15 residues. Germline CDR1 reads LNHDA; CDR2 reads SQIVND (reference sequence). V trimming: 8 bases; J trimming: 4 bases; junction bases outside the gene matches: 9. The CDR3 coding sequence is TGTGCCAGTTACGTTAGGACAGGGCTCACCGGGGAGCTGTTTTTT. Translation gives CASYVRTGLTGELFF.

This clonotype was counted between two and nine times. The chain combines TRBV2 with TRBJ1-2; tentatively, D is TRBD1 (6 bases). Trimming removed 2 bases from V and 3 bases from J, with 16 bases in between. The CDR3 is 16 residues long. Germline V gene lookup returns CDR1 SNHLY and CDR2 FYNNEI. The CDR3 DNA sequence: TGTGCCAGCAGTGAAAAATGGGGGCAGGGTGACTATGGCTACACCTTC. Translation gives CASSEKWGQGDYGYTF.

This chain's CDR3 is CASSVAQKMNTEAFF. CDR3 sequence (DNA): TGTGCCAGCAGCGTAGCTCAGAAAATGAACACTGAAGCTTTCTTT. The rearrangement joins TRBV9 to TRBJ1-1; D gene unclear. This CDR3 contains 15 residues. The V end was cut by 0 bases, the J end by 0 bases, with 9 bases between. Per germline, CDR1 SGDLS and CDR2 YYNGEE.

This clonotype occurred a few times. The CDR3 DNA reads as TGTGCCACGGGTGGGGCGGGATACGAGCAGTACTTC. It is translated as CATGGAGYEQYF. The V and J genes are TRBV6-1 and TRBJ2-7, with TRBD2 as a possible D gene (6 bases). The CDR3 runs 12 residues. The V and J ends lost 10 bases and 4 bases respectively, with 14 bases between them. Germline V gives CDR1 MNHNS, CDR2 SASEGT.

This CDR3 reads CASSWTGSLRNTEAFF. Here the CDR3 DNA reads TGTGCCAGCAGCTGGACAGGGAGCCTCCGAAACACTGAAGCTTTCTTT. The chain is built from TRBV5-4 and TRBJ1-1, with 8 bases lining up with TRBD1. CDR1 is SGHNT and CDR2 is YYREEE in the germline V gene (reference sequence). CDR3 length: 16 residues. V lost 3 bases and J lost 2; bases outside the gene matches: 9.

The chain carries TRBV15 and TRBJ1-1; D call uncertain. The CDR3 runs 13 residues. Per the germline V gene, CDR1 is LNHNV and CDR2 is YYDKDF (reference sequence). Deletions cut 0 bases from V and 8 bases from J, with 10 bases between. CDR3 protein: CATSRDRGVEAFF. DNA of the CDR3: TGTGCCACCAGCAGAGATCGCGGAGTAGAAGCTTTCTTT.

This clonotype was picked up a small number of times. The chain uses TRBV20-1 and TRBJ1-4, with TRBD1 identical over 10 bases. The length of the CDR3 is 16 residues. The V gene end was trimmed by 3 bases and the J gene end by 3 bases; junction bases not matched to a gene: 7. Germline CDR1 is DFQATT and CDR2 is SNEGSKA (reference sequence). CDR3 sequence: CSASPGQGKANEKLFF. The CDR3 DNA reads TGCAGTGCTAGCCCGGGACAGGGGAAGGCTAATGAAAAACTGTTTTTT.

J is TRBJ1-2 and V is TRBV28; 7 positions agree with TRBD1. The CDR3 has 13 residues. Germline V lookup: CDR1 MDHEN, CDR2 SYDVKM. The V and J ends lost 7 bases and 6 bases, in that order; junction bases with no gene match: 8. CDR3 region: CASTTAGTDGYTF. CDR3 in DNA: TGTGCCAGCACCACTGCCGGGACAGATGGCTACACCTTC.

This clonotype was picked up a small number of times. The chain joins TRBV20-1 to TRBJ2-5; weak D call: TRBD2 (5 bases). V lost 1 base and J 5 bases, leaving 17 bases between the germline ends. The V gene's germline CDR1 is DFQATT and CDR2 SNEGSKA (reference sequence). CDR3 length: 15 amino acids. The CDR3: CSARAGMTREETQYF. The DNA of the CDR3 is TGCAGTGCTAGAGCGGGGATGACTCGTGAGGAGACCCAGTACTTC.

The V call is TRBV7-2, the J call TRBJ1-2; weak D call: TRBD1 (6 bases). The V gene's germline CDR1 is SGHTA and CDR2 FQGNSA. The ends were cut back, 1 base at V and 4 bases at J, with 13 bases in the middle. CDR3 length equals 15 residues. The CDR3 bases are TGTGCCAGCAGCTTAGGGCCAGGGGTCTCCTATGGCTACACCTTC. This codes for CASSLGPGVSYGYTF.

This clonotype was observed a few times. As DNA, the CDR3 is TGTGCCAGCAGCCAGGCTACGTCCTACGAGCAGTACTTC. Amino acid sequence: CASSQATSYEQYF. The gene calls are TRBV6-1 and TRBJ2-7, with D unclear. V lost 6 bases to trimming and J lost 1 base, with 10 bases between them. The CDR3 runs to 13 residues. Germline loops: CDR1 MNHNS, CDR2 SASEGT.

A word on this clonotype: Possible read error: a much larger clone is one base away. DNA for the CDR3: TGTGCCAGCATAGGGGGTAACGCCGGGGAGCTGTTTTTT. Amino acids: CASIGGNAGELFF. V and J are TRBV2 and TRBJ2-2, with D tentatively TRBD1 (6 bases). The CDR3 is 13 residues long. Germline-derived CDR1 and CDR2 are SNHLY and FYNNEI. Between the trimmed V and J ends, which lost 7 bases and 6 bases, there was a span of 12 bases.

This clonotype was found a few times. The chain combines TRBV19 with TRBJ1-6; 8 bases fit TRBD1. The germline CDR1 and CDR2 sequences are LNHDA and SQIVND (reference sequence). This CDR3 has 15 residues. Trimming cost V 6 bases and J 4 bases; bases outside gene matches: 5. As DNA, the CDR3 is TGTGCCAGTAGCCGACAGGGGCAATATAATTCACCCCTCCACTTT. It yields the protein CASSRQGQYNSPLHF.

The V call is TRBV11-3, the J call TRBJ2-2, with 7 bases fitting TRBD1. Germline lookup yields CDR1 SGHNT and CDR2 YENEEA. The CDR3 loop spans 16 amino acids. Trimming removed 5 bases from V and 7 bases from J; junction bases left unmatched: 13. CDR3 residues: CASSQGVGIIYGELFF. The DNA for the CDR3 is TGTGCCAGCAGCCAGGGGGTAGGGATAATATACGGGGAGCTGTTTTTT.